The 4 T cell receptor beta chains below come from one sample, sequenced in a study of T cells after posttransplantation cyclophosphamide. Assay: immunoSEQ multiplex PCR; the TCRdb copy retains only in-frame clones and omits some. Of tens of thousands of clones listed, approximately 90% are singletons. Sample: PBMCs. The receptors here all came from a woman aged 45-65 years in good health and a related stem cell transplant donor.

The V gene is TRBV10-1, the J gene TRBJ2-3, with 10 nucleotides matching TRBD2. CDR3 size: 14 residues. Trimming cost V 2 bases and J 12 bases; bases outside gene matches: 8. Germline V gene lookup returns CDR1 WNHNN and CDR2 SYGVQD (reference sequence). As DNA, the CDR3 is TGCGCCAGCAGTGAGGGTCTAGCGGGAGCTGCTCAGTATTTT. This sequence encodes CASSEGLAGAAQYF.

The rearrangement links TRBV14 to TRBJ2-2; the match to TRBD2 covers 13 bases. The germline V gene encodes CDR1 SGHDN and CDR2 FVKESK. The J segment lost 2 bases and the V segment lost 3 bases, leaving 15 bases of the junction unmatched. CDR3 length equals 21 residues. This CDR3 is CASSQDRTSGGSDFNTGELFF. The CDR3 coding sequence is TGTGCCAGCAGCCAGGATCGGACTAGCGGGGGATCCGACTTTAACACCGGGGAGCTGTTTTTT.

The V call is TRBV11-2, the J call TRBJ1-4, with 7 bases matching TRBD1. Germline CDR1 SGHAT, CDR2 FQNNGV. This CDR3 region has 15 residues. V was clipped by 5 bases and J by 7 bases; unmatched bases: 10. The CDR3 nucleotides read TGTGCCAGCAGCCCCGAGGGGACAGTACCTGAAAAACTGTTTTTT. This sequence encodes CASSPEGTVPEKLFF. Full variable domain (missing parts from reference TRBV11-2 and TRBJ1-4): EAGVAQSPRYKIIEKRQSVAFWCNPISGHATLYWYQQILGQGPKLLIQFQNNGVVDDSQLPKDRFSAERLKGVDSTLKIQPAKLEDSAVYLCASSPEGTVPEKLFFGSGTQLSVL.

The V call is TRBV6-6, the J call TRBJ1-1; no definite D call. The V gene's germline CDR1 is MNHNY and CDR2 SVGAGI (reference sequence). V lost 0 bases, J lost 5 bases, and 10 bases lay in between. This CDR3 spans 14 amino acids. CDR3 loop: CASSYSTGDTEAFF. The CDR3 region has the DNA TGTGCCAGCAGTTACTCGACCGGAGATACTGAAGCTTTCTTT.